The 21 T cell receptor beta chains reported below all come from one sample, sequenced in a study of T cells and Merkel cell carcinoma outcomes. TCRdb's table, derived via immunoSEQ multiplex PCR, lists solely in-frame clones and lacks some. The sample yields approximately 6,500 clones, around 77% seen once. The sequenced sample was tumor tissue from Merkel cell carcinoma. The source of these receptors is a human donor with Merkel cell carcinoma.

The rearrangement uses TRBV5-5 and TRBJ2-3, with D possibly being TRBD2 (6 bases). V dropped 3 bases and J dropped 2 bases, with 16 bases sitting between them. The CDR3 spans 16 residues. Germline loops: CDR1 SGHKS, CDR2 YYEKEE (reference sequence). CDR3 coding DNA: TGTGCCAGCAGCTCGGGACTCCATCTACCCACAGATACGCAGTATTTT. It specifies CASSSGLHLPTDTQYF.

The rearrangement links TRBV6-5 to TRBJ2-1; 9 bases are shared with TRBD2. Looked up from germline, CDR1 is MNHEY and CDR2 is SVGAGI. J lost 10 bases, V lost 0 bases, and 10 bases had no gene match. This CDR3 comprises 16 residues. The CDR3 nucleotides are TGTGCCAGCAGTTACTCGATTTGGCGGGAGGGGGCCGAGCAGTTCTTC. It yields the protein CASSYSIWREGAEQFF.

The chain joins TRBV28 to TRBJ2-1; no reliable D call. The CDR3 runs 14 residues. Germline values: CDR1 MDHEN, CDR2 SYDVKM. V was clipped by 6 bases and J by 1 base, with 10 bases between them. The CDR3 loop reads CASRYAGSYNEQFF. The CDR3 DNA sequence: TGTGCCAGCAGATACGCAGGATCCTACAATGAGCAGTTCTTC.

This sequence joins TRBV11-2 and TRBJ1-1; D is ambiguous. Trimming stripped 6 bases from V and 0 bases from J, with 14 bases between. The CDR3 sequence is 15 residues long. Germline CDR1 and CDR2: SGHAT and FQNNGV. The CDR3 loop is CASSPREIVNTEAFF. In DNA form, the CDR3 reads TGTGCCAGCAGTCCAAGGGAAATCGTGAACACTGAAGCTTTCTTT.

The chain joins TRBV11-2 to TRBJ2-7; D is unresolved. This CDR3 has 14 amino acids. The germline CDR1 and CDR2 sequences are SGHAT and FQNNGV. The V gene lost 4 bases and the J gene lost 4 bases, with 14 bases spanning the gap. The CDR3 sequence is CASSSSPRNYEQYF. The DNA of the CDR3 is TGTGCCAGCAGCTCCTCCCCAAGGAATTACGAGCAGTACTTC.

V and J are TRBV28 and TRBJ2-2; D is undetermined. CDR1 and CDR2 (germline): MDHEN, SYDVKM. Trimming left V 10 bases short and J 6 bases short, with 9 bases between. The CDR3 spans 11 residues. Written as DNA, the CDR3 is TGTGCCATCGAGAAGGCCGGGGAGCTGTTTTTT. Amino acids: CAIEKAGELFF. The full variable domain, rest sourced from reference TRBV28 and TRBJ2-2, is DVKVTQSSRYLVKRTGEKVFLECVQDMDHENMFWYRQDPGLGLRLIYFSYDVKMKEKGDIPEGYSVSREKKERFSLILESASTNQTSMYLCAIEKAGELFFGEGSRLTVL.

The chain combines TRBV5-1 with TRBJ2-7; D ambiguous. Germline V gives CDR1 SGHRS, CDR2 YFSETQ. Trimming shortened V by 2 bases and J by 7 bases, and 7 bases separated the two germline ends. The CDR3 sequence is 11 residues long. CDR3 bases: TGCGCCAGCAGCTTCGGTTTTGAGCAGTACTTC. Its translation: CASSFGFEQYF.

V usage is TRBV14 and J usage is TRBJ2-7; tentative D call: TRBD1 (7 bases). The germline CDR1 and CDR2 sequences are SGHDN and FVKESK. This CDR3 has 13 amino acids. The germline V and J ends were trimmed by 4 bases and 2 bases, with 9 bases remaining between them. This CDR3 is CASSRRGPYEQYF. Here the CDR3 DNA reads TGTGCCAGCAGCCGGAGGGGGCCCTACGAGCAGTACTTC. Together with reference TRBV14 and TRBJ2-7, the CDR3 gives the full variable domain: EAGVTQFPSHSVIEKGQTVTLRCDPISGHDNLYWYRRVMGKEIKFLLHFVKESKQDESGMPNNRFLAERTGGTYSTLKVQPAELEDSGVYFCASSRRGPYEQYFGPGTRLTVT.

Only one count was recorded for this clone. The rearrangement uses TRBV9 and TRBJ2-1, with D perhaps TRBD1 (6 bases). Trimming removed 4 bases from V and 7 bases from J, with 9 bases in between. This CDR3 comprises 12 residues. Germline lookup yields CDR1 SGDLS and CDR2 YYNGEE. The CDR3 region has the DNA TGTGCCAGCAGCTTCACAGGGAATGAGCAGTTCTTC. Translated: CASSFTGNEQFF.

The chain employs TRBV7-9 and TRBJ1-1, with TRBD1 identical over 11 bases. CDR1 and CDR2 from the germline V gene are SEHNR and FQNEAQ (reference sequence). Unmatched junction bases numbered 8, after V lost 4 bases and J lost 4 bases. CDR3 length equals 16 residues. The CDR3 DNA is TGTGCCAGCAGCTGGGCTCGGGACAGGGGGTTCACTGAAGCTTTCTTT. This sequence encodes CASSWARDRGFTEAFF.

This chain joins TRBV6-5 and TRBJ2-2; TRBD1 is a possible D gene (5 bases). V was clipped by 5 bases and J by 7 bases, with 11 bases between them. The CDR3 has 13 amino acids. Germline V lookup: CDR1 MNHEY, CDR2 SVGAGI. The CDR3 DNA is TGTGCCAGCAGTACTCAGGGAAGCGGGGAGCTGTTTTTT. Residues: CASSTQGSGELFF.

To note about this clone: This specimen includes other DNA sequences encoding the same CDR3. The chain couples TRBV5-1 to TRBJ2-3; 8 bases are a match to TRBD2. The V gene end was trimmed by 1 base and the J gene end by 2 bases; junction bases not matched to a gene: 3. CDR1 SGHRS and CDR2 YFSETQ come from the germline V gene. The CDR3 has 15 amino acids. The CDR3 here is CASSLTSGHTDTQYF. The CDR3 bases are TGCGCCAGCAGCTTGACTAGCGGTCACACAGATACGCAGTATTTT.

The chain uses TRBV4-1 and TRBJ2-7, with TRBD2 matching 9 bases. After removal of 0 bases from V and 3 bases from J, the junction contained 3 bases not matched to a gene. This CDR3 contains 15 residues. Germline CDR1 MGHRA, CDR2 YSYEKL. CDR3 sequence (DNA): TGCGCCAGCAGCCAAGAGGTGACTAGCGGCTACGAGCAGTACTTC. This sequence encodes CASSQEVTSGYEQYF.

This clone was observed a few times. The V and J genes are TRBV2 and TRBJ1-3; unclear D gene. The CDR3 is 17 residues long. Germline CDR1 and CDR2: SNHLY and FYNNEI. Trimming pared 0 bases from V and 5 bases from J, leaving 17 bases between. The CDR3 DNA is TGTGCCAGCAGTGAAGCGGAGGGTATTGATCCCCGAAACACCATATATTTT. Residues: CASSEAEGIDPRNTIYF. Based on the CDR3 plus reference TRBV2 and TRBJ1-3, the full variable domain is EPEVTQTPSHQVTQMGQEVILRCVPISNHLYFYWYRQILGQKVEFLVSFYNNEISEKSEIFDDQFSVERPDGSNFTLKIRSTKLEDSAMYFCASSEAEGIDPRNTIYFGEGSWLTVV.

This rearrangement joins TRBV13 to TRBJ2-3, with a possible D match to TRBD2 (5 bases). V lost 3 bases and J lost 0, with 10 bases in between. Looked up from germline, CDR1 is PRHDT and CDR2 is FYEKMQ (reference sequence). The CDR3 contains 15 residues. This CDR3 reads CASSFRGTSTDTQYF. CDR3 coding DNA: TGTGCCAGCAGCTTCCGGGGAACGAGCACAGATACGCAGTATTTT.

This clone was detected only a few times. The chain uses TRBV5-1 and TRBJ2-5; no clear D gene. The CDR3 spans 15 residues. Germline assignment: CDR1 SGHRS and CDR2 YFSETQ. Trimming shortened V by 2 bases and J by 4 bases, and 15 bases separated the two germline ends. The CDR3 DNA follows: TGCGCCAGCAGCTTCAACTGGGAAGAGGTAGAGACCCAGTACTTC. Its protein is CASSFNWEEVETQYF. Full variable domain (remainder filled in from reference TRBV5-1 and TRBJ2-5): KAGVTQTPRYLIKTRGQQVTLSCSPISGHRSVSWYQQTPGQGLQFLFEYFSETQRNKGNFPGRFSGRQFSNSRSEMNVSTLELGDSALYLCASSFNWEEVETQYFGPGTRLLVL.

The rearrangement uses TRBV6-6 and TRBJ2-5, with unresolved D. V lost 2 bases, J lost 4 bases, and 11 bases lay in between. The CDR3 length is 14 residues. The germline V gene encodes CDR1 MNHNY and CDR2 SVGAGI (reference sequence). The CDR3 nucleotides read TGTGCCAGCAGTTACGCTGCCTCCCCAGAGACCCAGTACTTC. As protein: CASSYAASPETQYF.

The J gene is TRBJ1-1, the V gene TRBV20-1; D ambiguous. Germline V gene data show CDR1 as DFQATT and CDR2 as SNEGSKA (reference sequence). The CDR3 is 10 residues long. For the CDR3, the DNA is TGCGCTGGGAGGAACACTGAAGCTTTCTTT. Translated, it gives CAGRNTEAFF.

The gene calls are TRBV5-4 and TRBJ2-6; tentatively, D is TRBD1 (5 bases). CDR1 and CDR2 from the germline V gene are SGHNT and YYREEE (reference sequence). V was trimmed by 4 bases and J by 0 bases, leaving 14 bases between them. This CDR3 has 17 residues. The CDR3 sequence is CASSPLRQSSGANVLTF. CDR3 nucleotides: TGTGCCAGCAGCCCACTCCGACAGAGCTCTGGGGCCAACGTCCTGACTTTC.

This sequence joins TRBV6-1 and TRBJ2-3; 8 bases are a match to TRBD1. The J segment lost 3 bases and the V segment lost 1 base, leaving 12 bases of the junction unmatched. The CDR3 length is 18 residues. Germline V gene data show CDR1 as MNHNS and CDR2 as SASEGT. Here the CDR3 reads CASSEEGTGGSLTDTQYF. The CDR3 nucleotides read TGTGCCAGCAGTGAAGAGGGGACAGGCGGCTCTCTAACAGATACGCAGTATTTT.

The chain is built from TRBV5-1 and TRBJ2-1, with 9 bases identical to TRBD2. CDR1 and CDR2 from the germline V gene are SGHRS and YFSETQ. The CDR3 contains 16 residues. Unmatched junction bases numbered 14, after V lost 7 bases and J lost 6 bases. DNA of the CDR3: TGCGCCAGCCAGGGACTAGCTAATTCACATTTCAATGAGCAGTTCTTC. Its translation is CASQGLANSHFNEQFF. The whole variable domain, remainder taken from reference TRBV5-1 and TRBJ2-1, is KAGVTQTPRYLIKTRGQQVTLSCSPISGHRSVSWYQQTPGQGLQFLFEYFSETQRNKGNFPGRFSGRQFSNSRSEMNVSTLELGDSALYLCASQGLANSHFNEQFFGPGTRLTVL.